These 21 T cell receptor beta chains were all obtained from the same sample, sequenced in a study of OX40 agonist ivuxolimab in advanced cancers. Sequenced by immunoSEQ multiplex PCR; TCRdb stores in-frame clones only, minus some. The sample yields about 61,000 clones, 75% to 90% seen once. The source material was CD4+ or CD8+ T cells sorted from blood, sampled in a trial of the OX40 agonist ivuxolimab. The source is an adult with an advanced solid tumor such as melanoma, head and neck, liver or kidney cancer.

V gene TRBV5-1 combines with J gene TRBJ1-1; TRBD1 matches at 7 bases. Trimming at V came to 4 bases and at J to 4 bases, leaving 7 bases not matched to a gene. The length of the CDR3 is 14 residues. CDR1 is SGHRS and CDR2 is YFSETQ in the germline V gene. CDR3 bases: TGCGCCAGCAGCATCTACGGGACAGCCACTGAAGCTTTCTTT. Translated: CASSIYGTATEAFF.

This clone was seen a handful of times. V and J are TRBV2 and TRBJ1-5; tentative D call: TRBD1 (6 bases). Trimming removed 8 bases from V and 6 bases from J, with 14 bases in between. CDR1 is SNHLY and CDR2 is FYNNEI in the germline V gene. The CDR3 is made up of 13 amino acids. The CDR3 region is CASDSEGGQPQHF. The CDR3 region has the DNA TGTGCCAGCGATTCCGAGGGGGGTCAGCCCCAGCATTTT.

This clone is a singleton in its sample. The chain combines TRBV30 with TRBJ1-6; D not resolved. Deletions cut 1 base from V and 6 bases from J, with 7 bases between. The CDR3 totals 13 residues. Germline-derived CDR1 and CDR2 are GTSNPN and SVGIG (reference sequence). CDR3 loop: CAWSEAANSPLHF. The CDR3 DNA follows: TGTGCCTGGAGTGAGGCCGCTAATTCACCCCTCCACTTT.

This clone was seen once. The V call is TRBV30, the J call TRBJ1-1; D not resolved. CDR1 GTSNPN and CDR2 SVGIG come from the germline V gene (reference sequence). The V gene lost 2 bases and the J gene lost 6 bases, with 4 bases spanning the gap. The CDR3 length is 10 residues. DNA for the CDR3: TGTGCCTGGAGTTACCCTGAAGCTTTCTTT. It translates to CAWSYPEAFF.

The chain uses TRBV5-1 and TRBJ2-5; D is uncertain. Germline V gene sequence: CDR1 SGHRS, CDR2 YFSETQ. The CDR3 runs 14 residues. V was cut by 5 bases and J by 2 bases, with 13 bases left in between. This chain's CDR3 is CASSRLQSQETQYF. The DNA for the CDR3 is TGCGCCAGCAGTCGGTTGCAGTCTCAAGAGACCCAGTACTTC.

The genes are TRBV7-9 and TRBJ2-5; 7 nucleotides agree with TRBD2. With V trimmed by 5 bases and J by 1 base, 4 bases remained unmatched. CDR3 length: 14 amino acids. The germline CDR1 and CDR2 sequences are SEHNR and FQNEAQ (reference sequence). CDR3 sequence: CASSPSSGQETQYF. CDR3 bases: TGTGCCAGCAGCCCCTCTAGCGGCCAAGAGACCCAGTACTTC.

This chain connects TRBV7-2 to TRBJ1-5; TRBD1 agrees at 7 bases. The V segment lost 1 base and the J segment 7 bases; nucleotides outside the gene matches: 4. The CDR3 is made up of 14 amino acids. Germline values: CDR1 SGHTA, CDR2 FQGNSA. CDR3 DNA: TGTGCCAGCAGCTTAGAAGGGGGCGGGCAGCCCCAGCATTTT. As protein: CASSLEGGGQPQHF. The complete variable domain, with remaining parts taken from reference TRBV7-2 and TRBJ1-5, reads GAGVSQSPSNKVTEKGKDVELRCDPISGHTALYWYRQSLGQGLEFLIYFQGNSAPDKSGLPSDRFSAERTGGSVSTLTIQRTQQEDSAVYLCASSLEGGGQPQHFGDGTRLSIL.

The V gene is TRBV5-1, the J gene TRBJ1-6, with D possibly matching TRBD1 (6 bases). This CDR3 has 15 residues. Germline V gene data show CDR1 as SGHRS and CDR2 as YFSETQ. Trimming took off 0 bases at V and 11 bases at J, with 15 bases between the two ends. Here the CDR3 DNA reads TGCGCCAGCAGCTTGGAGGAGGGGGGGTCGACACCCCTCCACTTT. It yields the protein CASSLEEGGSTPLHF.

The chain couples TRBV29-1 to TRBJ1-1, with 7 positions matching TRBD1. Germline trimming cut 5 bases from V and 4 bases from J; bases unmatched to any gene: 4. The CDR3 totals 12 residues. CDR1 and CDR2 (germline): SQVTM, ANQGSEA. The CDR3: CSVSRGGTEAFF. The CDR3 DNA is TGCAGCGTTTCCAGGGGGGGCACTGAAGCTTTCTTT.

The chain employs TRBV19 and TRBJ1-5; D unclear. This CDR3 has 14 residues. Germline loops: CDR1 LNHDA, CDR2 SQIVND (reference sequence). Trimming took off 3 bases at V and 3 bases at J, with 9 bases between the two ends. CDR3: CASSIGRNNQPQHF. As DNA, the CDR3 is TGTGCCAGTAGTATCGGCAGAAACAATCAGCCCCAGCATTTT.

This rearrangement joins TRBV6-5 to TRBJ1-1, with TRBD1 matching 7 bases. This CDR3 region has 12 residues. V shed 9 bases, J shed 5 bases, and the junction held 6 bases outside the gene matches. The germline CDR1 and CDR2 sequences are MNHEY and SVGAGI. This chain's CDR3 is CASSTGRTEAFF. CDR3 coding DNA: TGTGCCAGTTCGACAGGGAGGACTGAAGCTTTCTTT.

V gene TRBV14 combines with J gene TRBJ2-7; 7 positions agree with TRBD1. Germline V gives CDR1 SGHDN, CDR2 FVKESK. This CDR3 comprises 16 residues. The V gene end was trimmed by 4 bases and the J gene end by 0 bases; junction bases not matched to a gene: 9. The CDR3 DNA follows: TGTGCCAGCAGCCCATACGGCAGGGGGTACTCCTACGAGCAGTACTTC. This encodes CASSPYGRGYSYEQYF.

V is TRBV27 and J is TRBJ1-2; tentative D call: TRBD1 (5 bases). V was cut by 2 bases and J by 3 bases, with 10 bases left in between. The CDR3 is made up of 14 amino acids. Germline CDR1 is MNHEY and CDR2 is SMNVEV (reference sequence). The CDR3 protein is CASSLGGVDYGYTF. CDR3 in DNA: TGTGCCAGCAGTTTAGGAGGGGTAGACTATGGCTACACCTTC.

The gene calls are TRBV9 and TRBJ2-2, with D possibly matching TRBD2 (5 bases). CDR3 length equals 14 residues. Germline CDR1 SGDLS, CDR2 YYNGEE. Between the trimmed V and J ends, which lost 6 bases and 4 bases, there was a span of 13 bases. The CDR3 sequence is CASTRDRRTGELFF. The CDR3 DNA reads as TGTGCCAGCACGAGGGATCGCCGCACCGGGGAGCTGTTTTTT.

The J gene is TRBJ1-1, the V gene TRBV28, with D hard to call. The CDR3 contains 12 residues. Between the trimmed V and J ends, which lost 5 bases and 9 bases, there was a span of 13 bases. Germline assignment: CDR1 MDHEN and CDR2 SYDVKM. The CDR3 nucleotides are TGTGCCAGCAGTGTACTTACTAGGCAAGCTTTCTTT. Protein: CASSVLTRQAFF.

V and J are TRBV7-3 and TRBJ2-1, with TRBD2 matching 12 bases. Germline V lookup: CDR1 SGHTA, CDR2 FQGTGA. This CDR3 contains 15 residues. V lost 6 bases and J lost 6; bases outside the gene matches: 6. The CDR3 DNA reads as TGTGCCAGCAGATCTAGCGGGGGGGCAACCAATGAGCAGTTCTTC. Its protein product is CASRSSGGATNEQFF.

J is TRBJ1-4 and V is TRBV7-8; no clear D. The V end lost 1 base, the J end lost 8 bases, and 8 bases lay between the germline ends. This CDR3 has 13 residues. Germline V gene lookup returns CDR1 SGHVS and CDR2 FQNEAQ. The CDR3 region is CASSLVGYEKLFF. In nucleotides, the CDR3 is TGTGCCAGCAGCTTAGTGGGATACGAAAAACTGTTTTTT.

The chain uses TRBV29-1 and TRBJ2-7; no definite D call. The V end lost 2 bases, the J end lost 6 bases, and 11 bases lay between the germline ends. This CDR3 is 12 amino acids long. Germline-derived CDR1 and CDR2 are SQVTM and ANQGSEA. CDR3 protein: CSVERVSGEQYF. CDR3 sequence (DNA): TGCAGCGTTGAACGGGTGTCAGGCGAGCAGTACTTC.

The chain couples TRBV5-6 to TRBJ2-4; possible D gene TRBD2, 6 bases. The germline CDR1 and CDR2 sequences are SGHDT and YYEEEE. The V and J ends lost 7 bases and 0 bases respectively, with 11 bases between them. CDR3 size: 14 residues. DNA for the CDR3: TGTGCCAGCCGGGCGGGGACAGCCAAAAACATTCAGTACTTC. Translated: CASRAGTAKNIQYF.

The gene calls are TRBV7-9 and TRBJ1-5; no clear D gene. Germline assignment: CDR1 SEHNR and CDR2 FQNEAQ (reference sequence). The CDR3 covers 12 residues. The V end was cut by 6 bases, the J end by 6 bases, with 9 bases between. The CDR3 loop is CASSLAGQPQHF. The DNA for the CDR3 is TGTGCCAGCAGTTTGGCTGGTCAGCCCCAGCATTTT. Supplemented by reference TRBV7-9 and TRBJ1-5, the full variable domain reads DTGVSQNPRHKITKRGQNVTFRCDPISEHNRLYWYRQTLGQGPEFLTYFQNEAQLEKSRLLSDRFSAERPKGSFSTLEIQRTEQGDSAMYLCASSLAGQPQHFGDGTRLSIL.

This clone was detected a few times. The DNA of the CDR3 is TGTGCCAGCCATTCCGAGCAAGGGACAGGAGCTTTCTTT. As protein: CASHSEQGTGAFF. The chain uses TRBV2 and TRBJ1-1; 8 bases match TRBD1. J lost 10 bases, V lost 8 bases, and 12 bases had no gene match. The CDR3 is 13 residues long. The germline V gene has CDR1 SNHLY and CDR2 FYNNEI.